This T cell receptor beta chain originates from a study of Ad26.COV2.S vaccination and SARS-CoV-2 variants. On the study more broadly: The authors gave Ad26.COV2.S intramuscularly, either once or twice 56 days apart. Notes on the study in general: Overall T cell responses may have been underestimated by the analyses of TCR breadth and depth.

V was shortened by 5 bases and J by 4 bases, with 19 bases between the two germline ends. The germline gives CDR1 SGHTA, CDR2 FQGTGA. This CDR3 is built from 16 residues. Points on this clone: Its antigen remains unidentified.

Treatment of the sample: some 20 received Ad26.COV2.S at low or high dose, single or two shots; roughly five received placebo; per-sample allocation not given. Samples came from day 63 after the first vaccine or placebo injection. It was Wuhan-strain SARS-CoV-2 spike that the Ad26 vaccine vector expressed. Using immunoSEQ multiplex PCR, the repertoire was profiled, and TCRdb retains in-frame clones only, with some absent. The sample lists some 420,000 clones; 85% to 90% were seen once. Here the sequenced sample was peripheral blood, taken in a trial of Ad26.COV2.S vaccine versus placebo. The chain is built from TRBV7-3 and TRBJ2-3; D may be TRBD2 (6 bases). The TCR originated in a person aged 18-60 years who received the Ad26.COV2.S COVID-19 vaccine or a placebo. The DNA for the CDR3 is TGTGCCAGCAGCCCCCGCCGGGACTCCGCGGCAGATACGCAGTATTTT. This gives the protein CASSPRRDSAADTQYF.